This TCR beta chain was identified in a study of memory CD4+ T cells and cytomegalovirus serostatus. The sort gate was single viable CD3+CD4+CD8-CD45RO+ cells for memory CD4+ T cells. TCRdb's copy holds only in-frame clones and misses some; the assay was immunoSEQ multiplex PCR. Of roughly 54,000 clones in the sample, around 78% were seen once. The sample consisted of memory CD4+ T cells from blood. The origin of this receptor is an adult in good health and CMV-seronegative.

The CDR3 nucleotides are TGTGCCAGTACTGCCGGATGGCAGGGTGTGAATGAGCAGTTCTTC. As protein: CASTAGWQGVNEQFF. V and J are TRBV19 and TRBJ2-1, with D possibly TRBD1 on 5 matching bases. The length of the CDR3 is 15 residues. V lost 7 bases, J lost 7 bases, and 20 bases lay in between. Germline CDR1 and CDR2: LNHDA and SQIVND (reference sequence).